A selection of T cell receptor beta chains follows, all from one sample in a study of T-cell reconstitution after alpha-beta-depleted transplantation in children. In TCRdb, the PCR reads were re-called with MiXCR into one record per CDR3 protein. This table holds about 290,000 distinct CDR3 sequences, over 9% found once. The specimen comprised PBMCs, sampled before TCRalphabeta/CD19-depleted stem cell transplant. The receptors derive from a boy younger than two with acute myeloid leukemia, due to receive a stem cell transplant. Each CDR3 is given with its conserved first and last residue. A D gene is named only where the DNA matches it firmly. Part of the rows lack a size; the others show once, few, many or a class for expanded clones.

>TRBD2|TRBV6-2/TRBV6-3|NA|TRBJ2-3
TGTGCCGGACGACTAGCGGGAGAAGCAGATACGCAGTATTTT
CAGRLAGEADTQYF
>NA|TRBV4-3|many|TRBJ2-3
TGCGCCAGCAGCCGCCAAAGGGGGACCGCCGCAGATACGCAGTATTTT
CASSRQRGTAADTQYF
>TRBD1|TRBV18|many|TRBJ2-2
TGTGCCAGCTCAGATCGACAGGGGGCTGTCACCCGGGAGCTGTTTTTT
CASSDRQGAVTRELFF
>TRBD2|TRBV7-8|many|TRBJ2-3
TGTGCCAGCATCTTATGGCCAGCGGGAACTAGCACAGATACGCAGTATTTT
CASILWPAGTSTDTQYF
>NA|TRBV6-1|few|TRBJ1-5
TGTGCCAGCAGCCTTATACGCAATCAGCCCCAGCATTTT
CASSLIRNQPQHF
>NA|TRBV20-1|NA|TRBJ2-7
TGCAGTGCTAGAGATCTAGGGTACGAGCAGTACTTC
CSARDLGYEQYF
>TRBD1|TRBV28|many|TRBJ2-7
TGTGCCAGCAGTTTTGTGACAGGGGGCTACGAGCAGTACTTC
CASSFVTGGYEQYF
>TRBD1|TRBV7-2|NA|TRBJ2-7
TGTGCCAGCACTCAGGACAGGGGCAGCTACGAGCAGTACTTC
CASTQDRGSYEQYF
>NA|TRBV9|NA|TRBJ2-3
TGTGCCAGCAGCGCCCGGGTCCTCCAGACAGATACGCAGTATTTT
CASSARVLQTDTQYF
>TRBD2|TRBV28|many|TRBJ2-2
TGTGCCAGCACCCTGAGACTAGCGGGGGGAAACGGGGAGCTGTTTTTT
CASTLRLAGGNGELFF
>TRBD2|TRBV7-8|NA|TRBJ2-6
TGTGCCAGCAGCTTAGGGTTGGGGGGGGGTTACTCTGGGGCCAACGTCCTGACTTTC
CASSLGLGGGYSGANVLTF
>TRBD2|TRBV4-3|many|TRBJ2-3
TGCGCCAGCAGCCAAGATCTAGCGGGTGCGGCAGATACGCAGTATTTT
CASSQDLAGAADTQYF
>NA|TRBV15|few|TRBJ2-7
TGTGCCACCAGCAGAGATCTGGGCAGAGGGTTTTCCTACGAGCAGTACTTC
CATSRDLGRGFSYEQYF
>TRBD1|TRBV3-1|many|TRBJ2-2
TGTGCCAGCAGCCCGGGACAGGGGTTAAACACCGGGGAGCTGTTTTTT
CASSPGQGLNTGELFF
>TRBD2|TRBV15|many|TRBJ2-7
TGTGCCACCAGCATTACTAGCGGAAGCTCCTACGAGCAGTACTTC
CATSITSGSSYEQYF
>TRBD1|TRBV28|many|TRBJ2-7
TGTGCCAGCAGTTTTAGTTCGACAGGGCTACTTCTATCAACCGAGCAGTACTTC
CASSFSSTGLLLSTEQYF
>TRBD2|TRBV7-2|few|TRBJ2-7
TGTGCCAGCAGCCGCAGCGGGAGAGGGACCTACGAGCAGTACTTC
CASSRSGRGTYEQYF
>NA|TRBV18|few|TRBJ2-4
TGTGCCAGCTCACCACCTCGGGAGTCCTTAGCCAAAAACATTCAGTACTTC
CASSPPRESLAKNIQYF
>NA|TRBV7-9|many|TRBJ1-1
TGTGCCAGCAGCTTAGGCCACCCCAGTATGAACACTGAAGCTTTCTTT
CASSLGHPSMNTEAFF
>NA|TRBV7-2|few|TRBJ2-3
TGTGCCAGCAGCTTATTCTCCGGCGATACGCAGTATTTT
CASSLFSGDTQYF
>NA|TRBV12-3/TRBV12-4|NA|TRBJ2-2
TGTGCCAGCAGTTTTCGGCAACAGGGAACCGGGGAGCTGTTTTTT
CASSFRQQGTGELFF
>NA|TRBV11-2|many|TRBJ1-6
TGTGCCAGCAGGCACACCGGGGCAGTTAATTCACCCCTCCACTTT
CASRHTGAVNSPLHF
>NA|TRBV5-1|few|TRBJ2-1
TGCGCCAGCAGCTTGGAACTAGCCTATGAGCAGTTCTTC
CASSLELAYEQFF
>TRBD1|TRBV28|many|TRBJ2-7
TGTGCCAGCACCCCTCGGGACAGGGCGCGGGACGAGCAGTACTTC
CASTPRDRARDEQYF
>NA|TRBV10-3|many|TRBJ1-1
TGTGCCATCAGTGGCCAGCTCCGGAACACTGAAGCTTTCTTT
CAISGQLRNTEAFF
>NA|TRBV7-3|many|TRBJ1-6
TGTGCCAGCAGCTTAACGGGGACATATAATTCACCCCTCCACTTT
CASSLTGTYNSPLHF
>NA|TRBV4-2|many|TRBJ2-7
TGTGCCAGCAGCCAAGGAATTAGGGGGTCCTACGAGCAGTACTTC
CASSQGIRGSYEQYF
>NA|TRBV5-1|many|TRBJ2-5
TGCGCCAGCAGCTTGGGGTCATCCACCGTCCTTAGCCAAGAGACCCAGTACTTC
CASSLGSSTVLSQETQYF
>NA|TRBV7-2|many|TRBJ1-2
TGTGCCAGCAGCTTAGCGGGGGGAGGTAGACCCATCTATGGCTACACCTTC
CASSLAGGGRPIYGYTF